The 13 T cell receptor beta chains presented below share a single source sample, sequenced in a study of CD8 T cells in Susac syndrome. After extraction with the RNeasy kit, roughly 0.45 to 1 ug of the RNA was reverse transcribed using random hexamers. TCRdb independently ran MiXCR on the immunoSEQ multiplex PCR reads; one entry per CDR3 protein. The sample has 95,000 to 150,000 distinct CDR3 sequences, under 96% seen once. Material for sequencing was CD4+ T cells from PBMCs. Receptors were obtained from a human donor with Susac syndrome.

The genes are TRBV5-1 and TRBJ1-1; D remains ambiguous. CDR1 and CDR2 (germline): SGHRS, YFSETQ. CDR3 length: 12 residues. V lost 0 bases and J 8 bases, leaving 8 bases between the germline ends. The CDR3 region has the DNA TGCGCCAGCAGCTTGGATCTGAGGGAAGCTTTCTTT. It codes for CASSLDLREAFF.

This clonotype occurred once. The CDR3 protein is CASTPTGGNGYTF. The CDR3 nucleotides are TGTGCCAGTACCCCGACAGGGGGCAATGGCTACACCTTC. The rearrangement uses TRBV19 and TRBJ1-2; TRBD1 matches 10 bases. The CDR3 covers 13 residues. The ends lost 7 bases at V and 6 bases at J; junction bases unmatched: 5. Germline V gives CDR1 LNHDA, CDR2 SQIVND (reference sequence).

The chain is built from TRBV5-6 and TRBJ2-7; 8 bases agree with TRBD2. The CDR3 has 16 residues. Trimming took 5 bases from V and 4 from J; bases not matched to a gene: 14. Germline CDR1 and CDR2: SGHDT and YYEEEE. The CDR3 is CASRELGLSGTYEQYF. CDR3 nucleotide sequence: TGTGCCAGCAGGGAGCTTGGACTTAGCGGGACGTACGAGCAGTACTTC.

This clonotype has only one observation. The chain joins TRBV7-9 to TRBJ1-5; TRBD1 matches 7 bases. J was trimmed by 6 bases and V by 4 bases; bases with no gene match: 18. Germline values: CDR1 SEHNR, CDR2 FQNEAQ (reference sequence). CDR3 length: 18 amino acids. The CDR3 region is CASSSLFLDRDVGQPQHF. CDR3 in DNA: TGTGCCAGCAGCTCTCTATTCCTCGACAGGGATGTAGGTCAGCCCCAGCATTTT.

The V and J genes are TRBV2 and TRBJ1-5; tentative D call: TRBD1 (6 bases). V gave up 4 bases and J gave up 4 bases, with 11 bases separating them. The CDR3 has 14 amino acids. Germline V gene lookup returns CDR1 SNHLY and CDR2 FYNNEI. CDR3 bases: TGTGCCAGCAGTGTTACAGGGCAGAATCAGCCCCAGCATTTT. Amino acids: CASSVTGQNQPQHF.

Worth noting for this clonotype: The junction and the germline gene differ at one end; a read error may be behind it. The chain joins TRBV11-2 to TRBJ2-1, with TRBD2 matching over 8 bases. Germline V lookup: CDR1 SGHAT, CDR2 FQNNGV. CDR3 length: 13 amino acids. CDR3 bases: TGTGCCAGCAGCTTAGAGGTCTTAGCGGGAAGGCTCTTC. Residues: CASSLEVLAGRLF.

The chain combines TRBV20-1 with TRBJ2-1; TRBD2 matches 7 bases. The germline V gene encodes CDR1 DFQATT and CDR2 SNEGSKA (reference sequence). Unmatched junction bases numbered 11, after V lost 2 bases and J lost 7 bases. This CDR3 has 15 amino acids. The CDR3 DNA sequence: TGCAGTGCTAGATCCGAGCGGGGTCCGGGGAATGAGCAGTTCTTC. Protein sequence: CSARSERGPGNEQFF.

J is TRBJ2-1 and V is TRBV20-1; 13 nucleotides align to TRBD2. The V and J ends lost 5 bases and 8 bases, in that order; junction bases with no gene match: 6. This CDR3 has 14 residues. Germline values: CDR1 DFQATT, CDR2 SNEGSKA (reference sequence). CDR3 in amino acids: CSAETSGRFDEQFF. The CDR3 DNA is TGCAGTGCTGAGACTAGCGGGAGGTTCGATGAGCAGTTCTTC.

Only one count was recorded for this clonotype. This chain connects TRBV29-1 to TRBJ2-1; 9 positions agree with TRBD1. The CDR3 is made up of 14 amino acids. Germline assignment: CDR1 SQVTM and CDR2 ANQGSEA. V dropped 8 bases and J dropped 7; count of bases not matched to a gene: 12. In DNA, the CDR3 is TGCAGCTCCCGCGGGACAGGGCGGATAAATGAGCAGTTCTTC. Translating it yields CSSRGTGRINEQFF.

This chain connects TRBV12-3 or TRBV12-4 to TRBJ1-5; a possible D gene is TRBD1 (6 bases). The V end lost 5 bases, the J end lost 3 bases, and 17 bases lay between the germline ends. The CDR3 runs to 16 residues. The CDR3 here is CASSPDRVEFNQPQHF. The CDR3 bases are TGTGCCAGCAGTCCGGACAGAGTGGAGTTCAATCAGCCCCAGCATTTT.

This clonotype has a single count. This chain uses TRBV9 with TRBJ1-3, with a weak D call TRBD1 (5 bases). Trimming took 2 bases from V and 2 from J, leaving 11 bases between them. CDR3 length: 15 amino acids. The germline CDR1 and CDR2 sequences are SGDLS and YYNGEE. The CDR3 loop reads CASSVQGTAGNTIYF. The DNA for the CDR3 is TGTGCCAGCAGCGTTCAGGGTACCGCTGGAAACACCATATATTTT.

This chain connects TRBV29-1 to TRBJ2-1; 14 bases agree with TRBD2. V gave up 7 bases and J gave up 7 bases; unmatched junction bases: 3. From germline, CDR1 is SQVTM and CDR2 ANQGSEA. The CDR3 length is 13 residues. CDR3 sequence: CSGGLAGDNEQFF. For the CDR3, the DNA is TGCAGCGGGGGACTAGCGGGAGATAATGAGCAGTTCTTC.

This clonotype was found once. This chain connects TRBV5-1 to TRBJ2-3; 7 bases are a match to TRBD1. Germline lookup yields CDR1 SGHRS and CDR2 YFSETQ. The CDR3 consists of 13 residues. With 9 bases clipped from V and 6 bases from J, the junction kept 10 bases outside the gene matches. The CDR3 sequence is CATSRGLMDTQYF. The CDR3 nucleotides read TGCGCCACCTCGAGGGGGCTCATGGATACGCAGTATTTT.